This T cell receptor beta chain was documented in a study of graft-versus-host responses after intestinal transplantation. About this clone: Its antigen is not known.

Germline CDR1 is LGHNA and CDR2 is YNFKEQ. The CDR3 consists of 15 residues. V trimming: 7 bases; J trimming: 0 bases; junction bases outside the gene matches: 6. Here immunoSEQ multiplex PCR was the method, and the copy in TCRdb shows in-frame clones only, minus some. The sample lists some 90,000 clones, just under 95% occurring once. Sample: unstimulated CD8+ T cells sorted from spleen or lymph node cells, taken before intestinal transplant. This chain links TRBV4-2 with TRBJ1-3; 7 bases are shared with TRBD1. The TCR originated in a human donor who received an intestinal transplant. The chain's CDR3 is CASTGTVDSGNTIYF. In DNA form, the CDR3 reads TGTGCCAGCACTGGGACAGTCGACTCTGGAAACACCATATATTTT.